What follows are 29 T cell receptor beta chains derived from one specimen sequenced in a study of Graves' ophthalmopathy and Graves' hyperthyroidism (dated 2018 in TCRdb). The sequencer listed for this sample is Illumina HiSeq 2000. For repertoire sequencing, the TCR beta CDR3 regions were amplified from RNA transcripts. HTBI primers and the Qiagen OneStep RT-PCR kit were used in a first-round RT-PCR, which was followed by a second-round multiplex PCR, size selection and purification. TCRdb cleaned the public reads at Q25 with fastp, built clones with MiXCR and kept in-frame beta chains. CDR3 protein duplicates are merged, each entry listing the most common genes and DNA. This sample lists 170,000 or so distinct CDR3 sequences; 39% were detected once. 7.5% to 10% of the sample is in the top ten clones. Material: peripheral blood. These receptors came from a man aged 25 to 45 with Graves' ophthalmopathy. Donor details come from another sample of the same person, matched by shared clones.

This clonotype was found many times. This chain connects TRBV7-2 to TRBJ2-5; TRBD2 aligns across 7 bases. V lost 1 base and J lost 5; bases outside the gene matches: 10. Germline values: CDR1 SGHTA, CDR2 FQGNSA. This CDR3 has 16 residues. The CDR3 region is CASSLGGTGRGETQYF. CDR3 nucleotide sequence: TGTGCCAGCAGCTTAGGAGGGACTGGGCGGGGGGAGACCCAGTACTTC.

The V and J genes are TRBV28 and TRBJ1-5, with unresolved D. The CDR3 has 15 residues. V was pared by 3 bases and J by 3 bases, with 12 bases between. The germline gives CDR1 MDHEN, CDR2 SYDVKM. The CDR3 reads CASSLRGGFNQPQHF. The CDR3 DNA reads as TGTGCCAGCAGTTTGCGAGGAGGGTTCAATCAGCCCCAGCATTTT.

This clonotype was picked up many times. This chain connects TRBV20-1 to TRBJ2-5; 8 nucleotides match TRBD2. CDR1 and CDR2 from the germline V gene are DFQATT and SNEGSKA (reference sequence). This CDR3 is 13 amino acids long. Here the CDR3 DNA reads TGCAGCTGGACAGCGGGGGACCAAGAGACCCAGTACTTC. Protein sequence: CSWTAGDQETQYF.

This clonotype was detected only a few times. The chain is built from TRBV28 and TRBJ1-5; 7 bases map to TRBD1. This CDR3 spans 15 amino acids. CDR1 and CDR2 (germline): MDHEN, SYDVKM. V dropped 5 bases and J dropped 2; count of bases not matched to a gene: 6. As DNA, the CDR3 is TGTGCCAGCAGTGACACAGGGGCAGGCAATCAGCCCCAGCATTTT. Translation: CASSDTGAGNQPQHF.

This chain uses TRBV28 with TRBJ2-5; TRBD1 aligns across 10 bases. V dropped 6 bases and J dropped 5; count of bases not matched to a gene: 9. This CDR3 comprises 15 residues. CDR1 is MDHEN and CDR2 is SYDVKM in the germline V gene. In DNA, the CDR3 is TGTGCCAGCAGGCCTCCGGGACAGGGGTGGGAGACCCAGTACTTC. Translation: CASRPPGQGWETQYF.

The V and J genes are TRBV6-5 and TRBJ1-1, with 9 bases identical to TRBD1. The CDR3 length is 15 residues. V shed 6 bases, J shed 4 bases, and the junction held 9 bases outside the gene matches. Germline loops: CDR1 MNHEY, CDR2 SVGAGI. As DNA, the CDR3 is TGTGCCAGCAGCTACAGGGGGCAAATGAGCACTGAAGCTTTCTTT. Protein sequence: CASSYRGQMSTEAFF.

This clonotype was detected many times. The chain links TRBV6-1 to TRBJ1-5; tentatively, D is TRBD1 (5 bases). V lost 4 bases, J lost 0 bases, and 7 bases lay in between. Germline values: CDR1 MNHNS, CDR2 SASEGT. The CDR3 runs to 14 residues. CDR3 protein: CASSGQYSNQPQHF. CDR3 DNA: TGTGCCAGCAGTGGACAGTATAGCAATCAGCCCCAGCATTTT.

CDR3 bases: TGTGCCAGCAGTGAAACGAGGGACTACGAGCAGTACTTC. It translates to CASSETRDYEQYF. The rearrangement links TRBV6-1 to TRBJ2-7; D is perhaps TRBD2 (5 bases). There are 13 residues in the CDR3. Germline-derived CDR1 and CDR2 are MNHNS and SASEGT. V gave up 2 bases and J gave up 3 bases, with 8 bases separating them.

This clonotype was recorded at least ten times. The J gene is TRBJ2-7, the V gene TRBV14, with a tentative D call TRBD2 (6 bases). This CDR3 is built from 14 residues. V was trimmed by 4 bases and J by 3 bases, leaving 13 bases between them. Germline CDR1 SGHDN, CDR2 FVKESK. The CDR3 DNA reads TGTGCCAGCAGCCCGCTCGGGAGACTCTACGAGCAGTACTTC. Its translation: CASSPLGRLYEQYF.

The chain links TRBV6-1 to TRBJ2-7; TRBD2 aligns across 10 bases. CDR3 length: 12 amino acids. The germline V gene has CDR1 MNHNS and CDR2 SASEGT. V was pared by 6 bases and J by 10 bases, with 6 bases of the junction left unmatched. The DNA of the CDR3 is TGTGCCAGCAGACCACTAGCGGGATCCCAGTACTTC. Protein sequence: CASRPLAGSQYF.

In this sample, this clonotype turned up many times. J is TRBJ1-1 and V is TRBV7-2, with D perhaps matching TRBD1 (5 bases). The CDR3 totals 16 residues. The germline V and J ends were trimmed by 2 bases and 5 bases, with 18 bases remaining between them. Germline V gene data show CDR1 as SGHTA and CDR2 as FQGNSA. CDR3 nucleotide sequence: TGTGCCAGCAGCTTATGGGGGAGTGGAGGACGGACTGAAGCTTTCTTT. Translating it yields CASSLWGSGGRTEAFF.

This clonotype was seen ten or more times. The chain carries TRBV6-5 and TRBJ1-1; D might be TRBD1 (6 bases). The V and J ends lost 2 bases and 0 bases respectively, with 7 bases between them. The germline gives CDR1 MNHEY, CDR2 SVGAGI. The CDR3 runs to 14 residues. The CDR3 sequence is CASSYQGLNTEAFF. The CDR3 DNA is TGTGCCAGCAGTTACCAGGGGCTGAACACTGAAGCTTTCTTT.

This clonotype occurred many times. CDR3 amino acids: CSATLYRGYSGNTIYF. The CDR3, as DNA: TGCAGTGCTACCCTTTACAGGGGATACTCTGGAAACACCATATATTTT. J is TRBJ1-3 and V is TRBV20-1; 7 bases align to TRBD1. V gave up 4 bases and J gave up 0 bases; unmatched junction bases: 9. Germline V gene lookup returns CDR1 DFQATT and CDR2 SNEGSKA (reference sequence). This CDR3 region has 16 residues.

This clonotype was counted many times. This chain links TRBV10-3 with TRBJ1-3, with unresolved D. The CDR3 totals 15 residues. V gave up 0 bases and J gave up 0 bases, with 6 bases separating them. Looked up from germline, CDR1 is ENHRY and CDR2 is SYGVKD. The chain's CDR3 is CAISESAGSGNTIYF. CDR3 in DNA: TGTGCCATCAGTGAGTCTGCGGGCTCTGGAAACACCATATATTTT.

The rearrangement joins TRBV6-5 to TRBJ1-5, with D perhaps TRBD1 (5 bases). The CDR3 runs 15 residues. Deletions cut 2 bases from V and 3 bases from J, with 11 bases between. Germline CDR1 MNHEY, CDR2 SVGAGI. CDR3 in DNA: TGTGCCAGCAGTTACGACGACAGTTACAATCAGCCCCAGCATTTT. Protein sequence: CASSYDDSYNQPQHF.

This clonotype was counted ten times or more. The chain couples TRBV3-1 to TRBJ2-7; D unresolved. The length of the CDR3 is 14 residues. Trimming shortened V by 0 bases and J by 2 bases, and 8 bases separated the two germline ends. Germline CDR1 is LGHDT and CDR2 is YNNKEL (reference sequence). DNA of the CDR3: TGTGCCAGCAGCCAAGATGAAGGGACCTACGAGCAGTACTTC. This sequence encodes CASSQDEGTYEQYF.

The chain uses TRBV29-1 and TRBJ1-2, with D unresolved. The V end was cut by 1 base, the J end by 2 bases, with 5 bases between. CDR1 SQVTM and CDR2 ANQGSEA come from the germline V gene. The CDR3 covers 12 residues. CDR3 residues: CSVEGQNYGYTF. CDR3 DNA: TGCAGCGTTGAAGGCCAGAACTATGGCTACACCTTC.

The chain carries TRBV6-1 and TRBJ1-5; D gene unclear. Per germline, CDR1 MNHNS and CDR2 SASEGT. The CDR3 is 15 amino acids. Deletions cut 2 bases from V and 6 bases from J, with 14 bases between. CDR3 nucleotides: TGTGCCAGCAGTGAATCCATCCCTGCGGGTCAGCCCCAGCATTTT. Amino acids: CASSESIPAGQPQHF.

This rearrangement joins TRBV6-1 to TRBJ1-1; D remains unclear. Germline V gene data show CDR1 as MNHNS and CDR2 as SASEGT. CDR3 length: 11 amino acids. V was cut by 2 bases and J by 7 bases, with 5 bases left in between. The CDR3 is CASSEFNEAFF. The DNA for the CDR3 is TGTGCCAGCAGTGAATTTAATGAAGCTTTCTTT.

The table lists this clonotype with many counts. V gene TRBV28 combines with J gene TRBJ2-2; no clear D gene. This CDR3 comprises 13 residues. With 10 bases removed from V and 2 bases from J, the gap between germline ends came to 11 bases. Per germline, CDR1 MDHEN and CDR2 SYDVKM. The CDR3 spells CATSSLNTGELFF. The CDR3 bases are TGTGCCACCTCATCTCTTAACACCGGGGAGCTGTTTTTT.

This clonotype was counted only a few times. The J gene is TRBJ1-1, the V gene TRBV11-2; 9 bases match TRBD1. Germline lookup yields CDR1 SGHAT and CDR2 FQNNGV. CDR3 length: 13 residues. With 2 bases clipped from V and 6 bases from J, the junction kept 1 base outside the gene matches. This CDR3 reads CASSLRTGAEAFF. In nucleotides, the CDR3 is TGTGCCAGCAGCTTAAGGACAGGGGCTGAAGCTTTCTTT.

This clonotype was detected ten times or more. The chain uses TRBV28 and TRBJ1-2, with D perhaps TRBD1 (6 bases). The CDR3 runs to 16 residues. CDR1 MDHEN and CDR2 SYDVKM come from the germline V gene. The V end lost 2 bases, the J end lost 4 bases, and 17 bases lay between the germline ends. The DNA for the CDR3 is TGTGCCAGCAGTTTAAGCCCGAGGGGGTTTGGCTATGGCTACACCTTC. This sequence encodes CASSLSPRGFGYGYTF.

This clonotype occurred many times. This sequence joins TRBV12-3 or TRBV12-4 and TRBJ1-2, with 10 bases that match TRBD1. This CDR3 has 15 amino acids. The V and J ends lost 3 bases and 8 bases, in that order; junction bases with no gene match: 9. The CDR3 sequence: CASSFFGTGAIGYTF. CDR3 in DNA: TGTGCCAGCAGTTTCTTTGGGACAGGGGCGATCGGCTACACCTTC.

This clonotype has at least ten counts. The chain is built from TRBV20-1 and TRBJ2-7; a possible D gene is TRBD1 (6 bases). Germline CDR1 is DFQATT and CDR2 is SNEGSKA (reference sequence). V lost 6 bases and J lost 2, with 8 bases in between. CDR3 length: 11 amino acids. This CDR3 is CSASGAYEQYF. CDR3 nucleotide sequence: TGCAGTGCATCAGGGGCCTACGAGCAGTACTTC.

This clonotype has a count of ten or more. The chain couples TRBV30 to TRBJ1-2, with a possible D match to TRBD1 (5 bases). Per germline, CDR1 GTSNPN and CDR2 SVGIG (reference sequence). This CDR3 region has 14 residues. V lost 8 bases and J lost 6, with 22 bases in between. In nucleotides, the CDR3 is TGTGCCCTTCAAACCTCCGAGGGGTACCATGGCTACACCTTC. Translating it yields CALQTSEGYHGYTF.

This clonotype was observed at least ten times. This sequence joins TRBV5-1 and TRBJ2-2; D is undetermined. Germline CDR1 is SGHRS and CDR2 is YFSETQ. Trimming removed 2 bases at V and 1 base at J, with 9 bases between. The CDR3 covers 15 residues. The CDR3 sequence: CASSLNSMNTGELFF. The CDR3 DNA sequence: TGCGCCAGCAGCTTAAACTCTATGAACACCGGGGAGCTGTTTTTT.

This chain links TRBV19 with TRBJ1-1, with unresolved D. Germline V CDR1 and CDR2: LNHDA, SQIVND (reference sequence). This CDR3 spans 13 amino acids. V lost 7 bases, J lost 2 bases, and 11 bases lay in between. CDR3 nucleotide sequence: TGTGCCAGTATGCGGGGAACAAACACTGAAGCTTTCTTT. Its translation is CASMRGTNTEAFF.

This clonotype was seen many times. The chain employs TRBV30 and TRBJ1-1, with D possibly TRBD1 on 5 matching bases. The V gene's germline CDR1 is GTSNPN and CDR2 SVGIG (reference sequence). This CDR3 has 13 residues. Deletions cut 1 base from V and 6 bases from J, with 12 bases between. The CDR3 nucleotides are TGTGCCTGGAGTGGGGGGGGAGGGCCTGAAGCTTTCTTT. Amino acids: CAWSGGGGPEAFF.

This clonotype was seen a few times. V is TRBV6-1 and J is TRBJ1-5; D is undetermined. The V gene's germline CDR1 is MNHNS and CDR2 SASEGT. There are 14 residues in the CDR3. V gave up 5 bases and J gave up 0 bases, with 8 bases separating them. CDR3 region: CASSHWDSNQPQHF. CDR3 sequence (DNA): TGTGCCAGCAGTCATTGGGATAGCAATCAGCCCCAGCATTTT.